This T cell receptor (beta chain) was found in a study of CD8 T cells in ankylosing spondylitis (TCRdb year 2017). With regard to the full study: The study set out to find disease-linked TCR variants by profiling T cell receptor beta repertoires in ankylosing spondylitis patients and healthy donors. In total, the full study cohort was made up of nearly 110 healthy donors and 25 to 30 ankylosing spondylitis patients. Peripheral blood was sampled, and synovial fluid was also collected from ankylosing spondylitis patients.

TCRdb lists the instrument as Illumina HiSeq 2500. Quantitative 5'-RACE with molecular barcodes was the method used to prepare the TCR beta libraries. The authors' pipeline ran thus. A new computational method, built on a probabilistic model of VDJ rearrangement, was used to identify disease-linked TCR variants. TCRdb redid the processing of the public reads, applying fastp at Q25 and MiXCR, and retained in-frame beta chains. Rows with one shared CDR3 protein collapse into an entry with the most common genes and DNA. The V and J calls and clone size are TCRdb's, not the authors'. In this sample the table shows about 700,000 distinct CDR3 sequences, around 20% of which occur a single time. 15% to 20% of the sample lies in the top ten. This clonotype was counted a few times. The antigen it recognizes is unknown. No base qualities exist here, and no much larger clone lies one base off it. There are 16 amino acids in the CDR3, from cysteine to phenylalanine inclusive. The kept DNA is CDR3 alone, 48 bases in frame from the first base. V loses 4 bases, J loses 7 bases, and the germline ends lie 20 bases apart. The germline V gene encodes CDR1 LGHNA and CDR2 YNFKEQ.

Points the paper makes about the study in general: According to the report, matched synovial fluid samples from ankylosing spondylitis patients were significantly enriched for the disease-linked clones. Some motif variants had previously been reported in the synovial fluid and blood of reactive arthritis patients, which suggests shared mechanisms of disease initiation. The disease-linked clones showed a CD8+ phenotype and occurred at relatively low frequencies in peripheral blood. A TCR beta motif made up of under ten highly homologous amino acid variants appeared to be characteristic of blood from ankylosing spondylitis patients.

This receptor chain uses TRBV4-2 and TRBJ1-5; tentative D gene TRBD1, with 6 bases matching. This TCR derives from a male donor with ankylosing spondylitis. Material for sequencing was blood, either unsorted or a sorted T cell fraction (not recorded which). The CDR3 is CASSPTGTLGVQPQHF. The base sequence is TGTGCCAGCAGCCCTACCGGGACACTAGGAGTACAGCCCCAGCATTTT.